This is a list of T cell receptor beta chains from one sample in a study of T cell clonotyping in hematopoietic cell transplantation. This table comes from immunoSEQ multiplex PCR, and its TCRdb copy is limited to in-frame clones, with some not included. The top ten clones hold roughly 1.5% of a sample with about 69,000 clones, 94% of them seen once. Sequenced material: peripheral blood mononuclear cells. These receptor sequences come from a man aged 45-60 years in good health. Some clones in this sample may be carry-over from other donors' samples. The CDR3 runs from the conserved cysteine through the conserved F or W. Fields, in order: V gene, D gene, clone size, J gene, CDR3 DNA, CDR3 protein. The D gene is left open where the match is weak. The size entry is marked missing in some rows and otherwise reads once, few, many or a size class.

>TRBV10-3|.|few|TRBJ2-7
TGTGCCATCAACACAGGGTCGAACGAGCAGTACTTC
CAINTGSNEQYF
>TRBV19|.|.|TRBJ2-3
TGTGCCAGTAGTATAGGAGGGCTGAGCACAGATACGCAGTATTTT
CASSIGGLSTDTQYF
>TRBV21-1|.|.|TRBJ1-6
TGTGCCAGCAGCAAACACCCCCTTTGGACAGTAAATAATTCACCCCTCCACTTT
CASSKHPLWTVNNSPLHF
>TRBV30|.|.|TRBJ2-3
TGTGCCTGGAACAGTTCGCCGACAGATACGCAGTATTTT
CAWNSSPTDTQYF
>TRBV27|.|.|TRBJ2-3
TGTGCCAGCAGTTTAGGCGCAGGAGCAGATACGCAGTATTTT
CASSLGAGADTQYF
>TRBV29-1|TRBD2|.|TRBJ2-3
TGCAGCGTTGCAGGGGCCATAGCGGGAGCCACAGATACGCAGTATTTT
CSVAGAIAGATDTQYF
>TRBV28|.|.|TRBJ1-1
TGTGCCAGCAGTTTAAGGCTTAGGAACACTGAAGCTTTCTTT
CASSLRLRNTEAFF
>TRBV6-6|.|.|TRBJ2-1
TGTGCCAGCGGCCCCGGGTCCTCCGCGGGGGAGCAGTTCTTC
CASGPGSSAGEQFF
>TRBV7-3|TRBD1|.|TRBJ2-2
TGTGCCAGCAGCACAGGGGACACCGGGGAGCTGTTTTTT
CASSTGDTGELFF
>TRBV6-5|.|.|TRBJ1-6
TGTGCCAGCAGACAGAGCTCCTATAATTCACCCCTCCACTTT
CASRQSSYNSPLHF
>TRBV23-1|.|.|TRBJ1-6
TGCGCCAGCAGTCAACCCCGCCCGGGTAGGGTACATTCACCCCTCCACTTT
CASSQPRPGRVHSPLHF
>TRBV27|.|.|TRBJ2-7
TGTGCCAGCAGTTTAGCGGGGATCTCCTACGAGCAGTACTTC
CASSLAGISYEQYF
>TRBV28|TRBD1|.|TRBJ1-2
TGTGCCAGCAGGAGACAGGGGGCCAGCTATGGCTACACCTTC
CASRRQGASYGYTF
>TRBV12-5|.|.|TRBJ2-3
TGTGCTAGTGCGACAGCTAGCACAGATACGCAGTATTTT
CASATASTDTQYF
>TRBV27|TRBD2|.|TRBJ2-1
TGTGCCAGCAGTTTTCCCGGGACTAGATCCTCCAATGAGCAGTTCTTC
CASSFPGTRSSNEQFF
>TRBV28|.|.|TRBJ1-5
TGTGCCAGCAGTTTATCTATAGCCGGCAATCAGCCCCAGCATTTT
CASSLSIAGNQPQHF
>TRBV4-3|.|once|TRBJ1-5
TGCGCCAGCAGCCCAAAACAGGACCAGCCCCAGCATTTT
CASSPKQDQPQHF
>TRBV7-6|.|.|TRBJ2-1
TGTGCCAGCAGCGCACTAGTTGGGCACAATGAGCAGTTCTTC
CASSALVGHNEQFF
>TRBV5-1|.|.|TRBJ1-2
TGCGCCAGCAGCGACCCCCCGGGGGCGGGCGGCTACACCTTC
CASSDPPGAGGYTF
>TRBV6-5|TRBD1|.|TRBJ2-3
TGTGCCAGCAGTTACATGGGACAGGGAGGTACGCAGTATTTT
CASSYMGQGGTQYF
>TRBV27|.|.|TRBJ1-2
TGTGCCAGCAGTTTAGGAGGCTCTAGCTATGGCTACACCTTC
CASSLGGSSYGYTF